The TCR beta chain described here comes from a study of cytomegalovirus exposure and HLA in healthy donors (TCRdb year 2017). Study-wide context: In an earlier analysis of roughly 590 of the donors, 276 Gb of sequence data and 117 million unique TCR beta sequences from 150 million to 200 million T cells were reported. On average, roughly 240,000 unique TCR beta nucleotide sequences were sequenced per donor among 350 to 400 genotyped donors of the cohort, with 15% to 20% of those sequences being non-productive. Donor age, sex, ethnicity and CMV serostatus were compiled together with the repertoire data. Class I and class II HLA loci were covered by the typing at four-digit resolution. Roughly 310 gigabases of sequencing data and 70 million to 100 million unique TCR sequences were included in an early release covering several hundred HLA-typed donors. Along with the 666-subject first cohort, a separate validation cohort of over a hundred different subjects was used. Rather than using new phenotypic data, the later analysis identified candidate immune exposures from TCR beta sequences and from how often those sequences occurred across donors. Four or five DR-DQ haplotypes were handled as single units for association and clustering because linkage in the cohort was strong. In a later analysis, previously published TCR beta repertoires from hundreds of donors were re-analyzed and high-resolution HLA genotyping was added so that TCR occurrence patterns could be studied. All discovery cohort repertoires had been generated on a single sequencing platform. To decide whether each TCR beta V gene segment behaved as functional or pseudogenic, an earlier analysis of approximately 620 of the donors relied on high-throughput TCR beta sequencing. A later genetic analysis used genome-wide SNP genotypes for about 55% of the 666 donors, treating that subset as a discovery cohort. The genetic ancestry cluster associated with self-reported Caucasian donors included 70% to 85% of the approximately 430 genotyped donors. The T cell repertoires of 666 subjects were profiled by immunosequencing and related to cytomegalovirus serostatus. The number of typed donors differed by locus: 629-630 for A, B, C, DRB1 and DQB1; some 540 for DQA1; around 610 for DPA1; and around 470 for DPB1. To predict cytomegalovirus infection status, the study brought together high-throughput TCR immunosequencing, statistical association of individual TCRs with disease status, and machine learning. The study aimed to test whether signatures of past pathogen exposure could be identified by cataloging public T cell receptors.

Library prep was done by the immunoSEQ multiplex PCR assay. A mixture of 60 forward primers for TCR Vbeta segments and 13 reverse primers for TCR Jbeta segments was used in the multiplex PCR. The CDR3 region of rearranged TCR beta genes was amplified from genomic DNA with a multiplex PCR assay. The amplified TCR beta libraries were sequenced on the Illumina HiSeq System as 87-base-pair reads. On the study's bioinformatics: Across the 500 to 850 repertoires, a later analysis counted tens of millions of unique TCR beta chains, around 10 million of which were shared by at least two donors. A nearest-neighbor algorithm error-corrected the raw reads and collapsed the reads into unique sequences, merging closely related sequences to remove PCR and sequencing errors. Alignment of CDR3 sequences to IMGT reference sequences was used to assign V, D and J gene segments. For a sequence to be retained, a match of at least six nucleotides to both a V gene segment and a J gene segment was required. A rearrangement was called productive if the CDR3 had no stop codons and remained in frame with V and J, and every other rearrangement was called non-productive. CDR3 was defined by IMGT convention, running from the second conserved V-encoded cysteine to the conserved J-encoded phenylalanine. Sequences without an unambiguous match to a single V gene segment were excluded from the earlier analysis of 587 of the donors. In an earlier analysis of around 600 of the donors, V segments were called functional above 56.7% productive rearrangements and were called segregating when the between-donor standard deviation exceeded 5%. A statistical classification framework was built for diagnosing cytomegalovirus status from the catalog of TCR beta chain sequences. In a later analysis, TCR nucleotide sequences were compared against IMGT/GENE-DB human TR gene sequences so that V and J genes could be assigned. A later analysis assigned CDR3 sequences and most-parsimonious VDJ recombination scenarios with the TCRdist pipeline. A later analysis defined each TCR beta chain by its CDR3 amino acid sequence plus V-gene family, and excluded reads lacking a unique V-gene family. As a way to deal with suspected cross-contamination and a sequencing artifact, a later analysis dropped under 600 nucleotide sequences that were highly shared and had low generation probability. In a later analysis, a clonal expansion index for each public chain was calculated from normalized within-repertoire ranks of inferred template counts. Generation probabilities in a later analysis came from a VDJ recombination model fitted to out-of-frame rearrangements, and those results were checked against IGoR. A later analysis scored TCR-TCR, TCR-HLA and TCR-CMV co-occurrence with hypergeometric tests, applying a repertoire-size bias correction to TCR pairs. In a later analysis, false discovery rates were estimated by permuting HLA or CMV assignments 20 times. A later analysis grouped co-occurring TCRs with DBSCAN, adding TCRdist sequence similarity when clustering within HLA-allele-positive subsets. Repertoires with fewer than 30,000 or more than 120,000 public chains were left out of co-occurrence clustering, as were about five repertoires with anomalous nucleotide sharing. Drawn from immuneACCESS, this table holds only the in-frame rearrangements with V and J called that TCRdb kept. Clones are partly lost; checked studies trace under half to an unresolved V gene and leave the rest unexplained. V and J calls and clone size are as listed in that table; D and trimming were resolved from the DNA. The sample table shows about 130,000 clones, and around 78% are seen once. The ten largest clones represent about 1.8% of the sample.

Study-level results and caveats: A later analysis associated roughly 17,000 TCR beta sequences with specific HLA alleles at a false discovery rate of 0.05. V-gene and J-gene trimming of TCR beta chains was associated with a missense DCLRE1C variant in a later genetic analysis, and the association was replicated in an independent cohort. A later analysis reported that several top co-occurrence clusters appeared linked to parvovirus B19, influenza, CMV and Epstein-Barr virus. When HLA alleles, especially DR and DQ, strongly co-occurred, attributing TCR associations to individual alleles was difficult. The sequencing pipeline was judged likely to have produced a cluster of highly shared sequence variants as a technical artifact. Compared with equally common non-associated chains, HLA-associated TCR beta chains in a later analysis were more clonally expanded and had lower generation probabilities. Immune exposure information for the cohort was limited to CMV serostatus. In this cohort, only TCR beta chains were sequenced, and detectable features were limited by the absence of alpha or paired-chain data. The classifier was reported to diagnose cytomegalovirus status with high specificity and sensitivity in both the original and validation cohorts. Linkage disequilibrium might explain the correlated functional status among segregating V segments, but an unknown experimental factor could not be ruled out. Most TCR sequences were seen in very few donors, while some public TCRs were found in many individuals. It was suggested by the authors that the approach could potentially be generalized to other disease states and immunological phenotypes. Because counts were too low, about 18 rarely observed V segments, including chromosome 9 orphons, were left out of the earlier analysis of over 550 of the donors. A further reported finding was that TCR beta sequences accurately predicted the HLA-A and HLA-B alleles for most subjects in the first cohort. The presence/absence analyses assumed that sequencing depth was roughly uniform across donors, and that assumption may not be true. Compared with the approximately 700-donor mean, donors in an Asian-associated ancestry cluster had fewer N-insertions in productive TCRs, according to a later genetic analysis. The study listed 150 to 200 TCR beta chains as associated with cytomegalovirus. Broadly in line with IMGT annotations, most TCR beta V segments showed up in productive rearrangements about 87% or about 30% of the time in an earlier analysis of several hundred of the donors. In vitro tests confirmed that a few of the cytomegalovirus-associated TCR beta chains recognize cytomegalovirus antigens. Most CMV-associated TCR beta chains appeared to be HLA-restricted in a later analysis, and the HLA associations seemed to be driven largely by CMV exposure. Because HLA typing was unavailable for some donors at each locus, only the typed subset was used in association tests. According to a later analysis, TCR association rates differed among HLA loci, with DRB1 alleles showing the most associated TCRs and HLA-C alleles showing the fewest.

This clone was observed a few times. The antigen this receptor binds is unknown. Base qualities are not provided; no much larger clone lies one nucleotide away. The cohort consisted of hundreds of healthy bone marrow donors. All cohort members were sampled while nominally healthy, although unrecorded immune exposures were likely present. The donor was CMV seronegative and belonged to the group of 352 seronegative cohort members. Each donor provided a peripheral blood sample, and peripheral blood mononuclear cells were used for TCR beta sequencing. Genomic DNA extraction from the blood cell samples was performed with the Qiagen DNeasy Blood Extraction Kit. Specimen: PBMCs. This clonotype was sampled from a woman aged 45-65 years in good health and CMV-seronegative.

The nucleotide sequence is TGTGCCAGCAGCAAAGAGGGACAGGGGTTGAGCTACACCTTC. This translates into CASSKEGQGLSYTF. The V gene is TRBV28 and the J gene is TRBJ1-2; 10 bases in the junction line up with TRBD1. The CDR3 holds 14 amino acids from the cysteine to the phenylalanine. The sequence is cut down to CDR3 DNA, 42 bases in frame from base 1. V is cut back by 6 bases and J by 9 bases, with 10 bases in the junction unmatched. CDR1 and CDR2, per the germline V gene, are MDHEN and SYDVKM.